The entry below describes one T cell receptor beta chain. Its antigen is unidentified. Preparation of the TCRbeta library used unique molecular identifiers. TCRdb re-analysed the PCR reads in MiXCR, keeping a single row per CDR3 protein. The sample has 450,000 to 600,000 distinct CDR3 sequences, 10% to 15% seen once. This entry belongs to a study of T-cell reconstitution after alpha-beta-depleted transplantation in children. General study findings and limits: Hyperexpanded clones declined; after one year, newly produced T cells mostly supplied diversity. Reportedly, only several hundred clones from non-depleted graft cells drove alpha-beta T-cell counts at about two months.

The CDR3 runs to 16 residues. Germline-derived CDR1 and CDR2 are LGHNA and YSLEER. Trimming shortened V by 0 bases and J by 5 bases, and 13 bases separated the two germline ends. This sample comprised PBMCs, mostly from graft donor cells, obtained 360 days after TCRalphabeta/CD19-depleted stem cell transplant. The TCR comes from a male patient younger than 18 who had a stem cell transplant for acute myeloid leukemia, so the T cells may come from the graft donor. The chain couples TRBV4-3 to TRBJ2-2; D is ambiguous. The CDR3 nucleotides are TGCGCCAGCAGCCAAGAGCGTCTGGGCGCAACCGGGGAGCTGTTTTTT. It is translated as CASSQERLGATGELFF.